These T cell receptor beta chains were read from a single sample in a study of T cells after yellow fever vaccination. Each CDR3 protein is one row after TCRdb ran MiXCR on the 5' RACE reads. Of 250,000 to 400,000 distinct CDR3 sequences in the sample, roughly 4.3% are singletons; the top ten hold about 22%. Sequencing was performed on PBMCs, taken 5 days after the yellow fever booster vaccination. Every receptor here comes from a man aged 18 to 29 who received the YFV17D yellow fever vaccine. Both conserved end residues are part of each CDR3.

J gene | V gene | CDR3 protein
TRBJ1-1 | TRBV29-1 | CSAYRDPEAFF
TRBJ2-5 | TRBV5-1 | CASRHSDRVRQETQYF
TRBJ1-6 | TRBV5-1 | CASSLDLQGQNSPLHF
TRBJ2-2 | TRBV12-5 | CASGQAMTGLNTGELFF
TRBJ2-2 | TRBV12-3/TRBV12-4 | CASRGVYSAGELFF
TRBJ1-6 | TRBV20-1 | CSARVGSAYSPLHF
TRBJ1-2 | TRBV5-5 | CASSLGEAVNYGYTF
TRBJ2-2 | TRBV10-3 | CAISPDRGMNTGELFF
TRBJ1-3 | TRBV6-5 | CASQQGLGGNTIYF
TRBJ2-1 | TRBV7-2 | CASSQGTSVNEQFF
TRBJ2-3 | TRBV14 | CASSQSLATDTQYF
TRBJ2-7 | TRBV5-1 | CASSPPRRGDSYEQYF
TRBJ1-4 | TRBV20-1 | CSARDDDEKLFF
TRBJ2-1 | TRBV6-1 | CASSEAPGGSSYNEQFF